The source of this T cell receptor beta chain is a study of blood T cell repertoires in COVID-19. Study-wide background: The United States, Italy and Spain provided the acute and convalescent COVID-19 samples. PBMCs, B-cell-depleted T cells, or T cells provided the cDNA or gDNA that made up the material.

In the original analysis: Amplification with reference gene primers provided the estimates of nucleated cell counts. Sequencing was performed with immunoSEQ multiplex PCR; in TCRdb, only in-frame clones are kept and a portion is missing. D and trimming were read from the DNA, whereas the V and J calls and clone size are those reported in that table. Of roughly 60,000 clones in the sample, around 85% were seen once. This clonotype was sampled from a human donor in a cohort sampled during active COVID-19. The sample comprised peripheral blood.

CDR3 DNA sequence: TGTGCCAGCAGCTTCTTAGGCAGGGGTAGGGACAATGAGCAGTTCTTC. Translation gives CASSFLGRGRDNEQFF. The chain joins TRBV7-3 to TRBJ2-1, with D perhaps TRBD1 (6 bases). With 3 bases removed from V and 5 bases from J, the gap between germline ends came to 17 bases. CDR3 length: 16 residues. Germline CDR1 SGHTA, CDR2 FQGTGA.